Shown below are 30 T cell receptor beta chains from a single sample sequenced in a study of Graves' ophthalmopathy and Graves' hyperthyroidism (dated by TCRdb to 2017 to 2018). The reads were generated on an Illumina HiSeq 2000. For repertoire sequencing, TCR beta CDR3 regions were amplified from RNA transcripts. The first round of RT-PCR was done with HTBI primers and the Qiagen OneStep RT-PCR kit, and was followed by a second round of multiplex PCR, then size selection and purification. TCRdb took the public reads, trimmed them with fastp at Q25, ran MiXCR for clone calling and kept in-frame beta chains. Identical CDR3 protein sequences are pooled into one entry, listed with their most common genes and DNA. This sample lists over 650,000 distinct CDR3 sequences; roughly two fifths were detected once. The top ten hold 3.3% of the sample. Sequenced input: peripheral blood. The receptors derive from an adult man with Graves' ophthalmopathy.

This clonotype was observed at least ten times. The J gene is TRBJ2-7, the V gene TRBV7-6, with D perhaps matching TRBD1 (5 bases). Deletions cut 4 bases from V and 7 bases from J, with 17 bases between. The CDR3 length is 14 residues. Germline assignment: CDR1 SGHVS and CDR2 FNYEAQ. CDR3 nucleotides: TGTGCCAGCAGCTCCAGGGTCGGTTTACCAGAGCAGTACTTC. Protein product: CASSSRVGLPEQYF.

This clonotype was found a few times. The chain recombines TRBV5-6 with TRBJ2-2; TRBD1 agrees at 7 bases. This CDR3 is built from 15 residues. V gave up 4 bases and J gave up 4 bases; unmatched junction bases: 7. The germline CDR1 and CDR2 sequences are SGHDT and YYEEEE. In DNA form, the CDR3 reads TGTGCCAGCAGCGGCCGGGACAGAAGCACCGGGGAGCTGTTTTTT. Protein product: CASSGRDRSTGELFF.

This clonotype was found a few times. CDR3 residues: CAWSGGRAREQYF. Written as DNA, the CDR3 is TGTGCCTGGAGTGGGGGCAGGGCTCGAGAGCAGTACTTC. This chain links TRBV7-8 with TRBJ2-7, with TRBD1 as a possible D gene (6 bases). The germline V gene encodes CDR1 SGHVS and CDR2 FQNEAQ. V lost 11 bases, J lost 7 bases, and 21 bases lay in between. There are 13 residues in the CDR3. The full variable domain, in which reference TRBV7-8 and TRBJ2-7 provide the parts outside the CDR3, is GAGVSQSPRYKVAKRGQDVALRCDPISGHVSLFWYQQALGQGPEFLTYFQNEAQLDKSGLPSDRFFAERPEGSVSTLKIQRTQQEDSAVYLCAWSGGRAREQYFGPGTRLTVT.

There are many counts of this clonotype. This sequence joins TRBV2 and TRBJ1-1; D is undetermined. Trimming stripped 3 bases from V and 13 bases from J, with 6 bases between. CDR1 SNHLY and CDR2 FYNNEI come from the germline V gene. This CDR3 region has 9 residues. DNA for the CDR3: TGTGCCAGCAGTGATACGGGTTTCTTT. Encoded protein: CASSDTGFF.

The V call is TRBV6-1, the J call TRBJ2-7; D unclear. CDR3 length: 15 amino acids. V lost 6 bases and J lost 3, with 18 bases in between. Germline lookup yields CDR1 MNHNS and CDR2 SASEGT. The CDR3 here is CASSPTVNANYEQYF. The CDR3 nucleotides are TGTGCCAGCAGCCCGACTGTTAATGCTAACTACGAGCAGTACTTC.

This clonotype was seen repeatedly, ten times or more. The chain employs TRBV4-1 and TRBJ1-5; D is perhaps TRBD1 (5 bases). V shed 2 bases and J shed 9 bases, with 14 bases lying between them. Germline CDR1 and CDR2: MGHRA and YSYEKL. The CDR3 extends over 14 amino acids. The CDR3, as DNA: TGCGCCAGCAGCCAACCGACGGGGCGGGGGCCCCAGCATTTT. Translation gives CASSQPTGRGPQHF.

The chain links TRBV9 to TRBJ1-1; weak D call: TRBD1 (6 bases). Germline assignment: CDR1 SGDLS and CDR2 YYNGEE. The CDR3 length is 13 residues. V gave up 4 bases and J gave up 8 bases, with 15 bases separating them. Written as DNA, the CDR3 is TGTGCCAGCAGCCAAGACAGGTTTTCCGAAGCTTTCTTT. This translates into CASSQDRFSEAFF.

This clonotype was observed many times. The chain uses TRBV20-1 and TRBJ1-5; D unclear. CDR3 length: 12 amino acids. Germline values: CDR1 DFQATT, CDR2 SNEGSKA (reference sequence). Trimming shortened V by 6 bases and J by 3 bases, and 9 bases separated the two germline ends. CDR3 sequence reads: CSARRTNQPQHF. The CDR3 nucleotides are TGCAGTGCCAGACGGACCAATCAGCCCCAGCATTTT.

This clonotype was recorded at least ten times. The V call is TRBV12-3 or TRBV12-4, the J call TRBJ1-1; D gene ambiguous. CDR3 size: 13 residues. V shed 3 bases and J shed 3 bases, with 8 bases lying between them. This CDR3 is CASSFLPYTEAFF. The DNA for the CDR3 is TGTGCCAGCAGTTTCCTCCCTTACACTGAAGCTTTCTTT.

This clonotype was detected a few times. This chain joins TRBV18 and TRBJ2-7, with a weak D call TRBD2 (5 bases). The CDR3 sequence is 14 residues long. Trimming removed 6 bases at V and 4 bases at J, with 16 bases between. Germline V gene sequence: CDR1 KGHSH, CDR2 LQKENI. CDR3 nucleotides: TGTGCCAGCTCCCTAAGGGAGATTCCTTACGAGCAGTACTTC. It specifies CASSLREIPYEQYF.

This clonotype was detected ten times or more. The CDR3 loop reads CASSSGQGGHEQYF. In nucleotides, the CDR3 is TGCGCCAGCAGCTCCGGACAGGGGGGGCACGAGCAGTACTTC. V gene TRBV5-1 combines with J gene TRBJ2-7; TRBD1 aligns across 10 bases. Losses at the gene ends were 3 bases for V and 5 bases for J; bases not matched to a gene: 5. Germline V gene lookup returns CDR1 SGHRS and CDR2 YFSETQ. This CDR3 has 14 amino acids.

This clonotype has at least ten counts. The V gene is TRBV2, the J gene TRBJ1-5; TRBD1 aligns across 10 bases. The germline V gene has CDR1 SNHLY and CDR2 FYNNEI. Losses at the gene ends were 7 bases for V and 7 bases for J; bases not matched to a gene: 10. The CDR3 is 15 amino acids. The CDR3 protein is CASNLGGQGKQPQHF. CDR3 coding DNA: TGTGCCAGCAACCTTGGGGGACAGGGGAAACAGCCCCAGCATTTT.

Note on this clonotype: A much larger clone sits a single nucleotide away, making a read error possible. CDR3 loop: CASSYISPPHF. The CDR3 coding sequence is TGTGCCAGCAGTTACATCTCACCCCCCCACTTT. The chain links TRBV10-3 to TRBJ1-6; D remains unclear. CDR1 is ENHRY and CDR2 is SYGVKD in the germline V gene. CDR3 length equals 11 residues.

With regard to this clonotype: With a much larger clone just one base away, this may be a read error. The CDR3 does not close with the conserved phenylalanine or tryptophan, likely indicating a read error. J is TRBJ1-4 and V is TRBV19; the D is unclear. The CDR3 is made up of 14 amino acids. Germline CDR1 and CDR2: LNHDA and SQIVND (reference sequence). V lost 5 bases to trimming and J lost 5 bases, with 12 bases between them. The CDR3 bases are TGTGCCAGTAGTTCTTACGACGGGAATGAAAAACTGTTTCTT. It specifies CASSSYDGNEKLFL.

The chain has TRBV29-1 and TRBJ2-6; no reliable D call. CDR1 is SQVTM and CDR2 is ANQGSEA in the germline V gene. The CDR3 sequence is 15 residues long. Trimming removed 5 bases at V and 0 bases at J, with 11 bases between. CDR3 sequence reads: CSVSVWGSGANVLTF. CDR3 nucleotides: TGCAGCGTTTCCGTATGGGGCTCTGGGGCCAACGTCCTGACTTTC.

The V call is TRBV12-3 or TRBV12-4, the J call TRBJ1-5; D is ambiguous. V lost 6 bases and J 3 bases, leaving 9 bases between the germline ends. This CDR3 contains 13 residues. CDR3 coding DNA: TGTGCCAGCAGCTTCTACCCCAATCAGCCCCAGCATTTT. Translation gives CASSFYPNQPQHF.

The V gene is TRBV4-1, the J gene TRBJ2-7; possible D gene TRBD2, 5 bases. This CDR3 contains 13 residues. Between the trimmed V and J ends, which lost 2 bases and 4 bases, there was a span of 9 bases. The germline V gene has CDR1 MGHRA and CDR2 YSYEKL. Written as DNA, the CDR3 is TGCGCCAGCAGCCAACTACCGGGGTACGAGCAGTACTTC. It encodes CASSQLPGYEQYF.

This chain links TRBV4-2 with TRBJ1-5; tentatively, D is TRBD1 (6 bases). Trimming stripped 3 bases from V and 6 bases from J, with 18 bases between. This CDR3 spans 16 amino acids. Germline V CDR1 and CDR2: LGHNA, YNFKEQ. In nucleotides, the CDR3 is TGTGCCAGCAGCCAGGGGTCATCACAGGGCGGTCAGCCCCAGCATTTT. Protein: CASSQGSSQGGQPQHF.

This chain joins TRBV19 and TRBJ2-5; D call uncertain. Between the trimmed V and J ends, which lost 2 bases and 1 base, there was a span of 8 bases. The CDR3 length is 14 residues. CDR1 is LNHDA and CDR2 is SQIVND in the germline V gene (reference sequence). CDR3 protein: CASSIPLRQETQYF. The CDR3 DNA follows: TGTGCCAGTAGTATACCGTTACGCCAAGAGACCCAGTACTTC. Using reference TRBV19 and TRBJ2-5 for the parts outside the CDR3, the full variable domain is DGGITQSPKYLFRKEGQNVTLSCEQNLNHDAMYWYRQDPGQGLRLIYYSQIVNDFQKGDIAEGYSVSREKKESFPLTVTSAQKNPTAFYLCASSIPLRQETQYFGPGTRLLVL.

The chain combines TRBV2 with TRBJ1-1; D perhaps matches TRBD1 (5 bases). This CDR3 comprises 14 residues. Germline CDR1 reads SNHLY; CDR2 reads FYNNEI. The V gene lost 11 bases and the J gene lost 0 bases, with 16 bases spanning the gap. This CDR3 is CASRKEGMNTEAFF. The DNA of the CDR3 is TGTGCCTCGAGGAAAGAGGGGATGAACACTGAAGCTTTCTTT. The variable domain in full, completed from reference TRBV2 and TRBJ1-1, reads EPEVTQTPSHQVTQMGQEVILRCVPISNHLYFYWYRQILGQKVEFLVSFYNNEISEKSEIFDDQFSVERPDGSNFTLKIRSTKLEDSAMYFCASRKEGMNTEAFFGQGTRLTVV.

The V and J genes are TRBV29-1 and TRBJ2-3, with 10 positions matching TRBD1. CDR1 is SQVTM and CDR2 is ANQGSEA in the germline V gene. Trimming removed 4 bases from V and 5 bases from J; junction bases left unmatched: 12. The CDR3 contains 16 residues. The CDR3 DNA sequence: TGCAGCGTTGTCGGGACAGGGGCGGTTGGTCGAGATACGCAGTATTTT. Translated, it gives CSVVGTGAVGRDTQYF.

This clonotype was counted many times. V and J are TRBV2 and TRBJ2-6; D unresolved. CDR3 length equals 11 residues. V gave up 8 bases and J gave up 4 bases, with 3 bases separating them. The germline V gene encodes CDR1 SNHLY and CDR2 FYNNEI. For the CDR3, the DNA is TGTGCCAGCGGAGGGGCCAACGTCCTGACTTTC. It translates to CASGGANVLTF.

At least ten counts were recorded for this clonotype. J is TRBJ2-5 and V is TRBV5-5; a weak D match, TRBD1 (6 bases). This CDR3 spans 14 amino acids. Looked up from germline, CDR1 is SGHKS and CDR2 is YYEKEE (reference sequence). V was shortened by 2 bases and J by 1 base, with 9 bases between the two germline ends. The CDR3 nucleotides are TGTGCCAGCAGCTTCGACAGGCCCCAAGAGACCCAGTACTTC. Protein product: CASSFDRPQETQYF. Full variable domain (outside the CDR3, taken from reference TRBV5-5 and TRBJ2-5): DAGVTQSPTHLIKTRGQQVTLRCSPISGHKSVSWYQQVLGQGPQFIFQYYEKEERGRGNFPDRFSARQFPNYSSELNVNALLLGDSALYLCASSFDRPQETQYFGPGTRLLVL.

This clonotype was recorded only once. The chain recombines TRBV7-2 with TRBJ2-7, with 7 positions matching TRBD2. With 9 bases clipped from V and 4 bases from J, the junction kept 15 bases outside the gene matches. Looked up from germline, CDR1 is SGHTA and CDR2 is FQGNSA. This CDR3 comprises 15 residues. The CDR3 DNA is TGTGCCAGTAGTATTGGGGCGGGACTAAATTACGAGCAGTACTTC. As protein: CASSIGAGLNYEQYF. The full variable domain, rest sourced from reference TRBV7-2 and TRBJ2-7, is GAGVSQSPSNKVTEKGKDVELRCDPISGHTALYWYRQSLGQGLEFLIYFQGNSAPDKSGLPSDRFSAERTGGSVSTLTIQRTQQEDSAVYLCASSIGAGLNYEQYFGPGTRLTVT.

This clonotype showed up just once. V usage is TRBV4-2 and J usage is TRBJ1-4, with 8 bases matching TRBD1. V was clipped by 4 bases and J by 6 bases; unmatched bases: 7. The CDR3 is 15 amino acids. Per the germline V gene, CDR1 is LGHNA and CDR2 is YNFKEQ. The CDR3 loop reads CASSRKTGEDEKLFF. The CDR3 DNA follows: TGTGCCAGCAGCCGAAAGACAGGGGAGGATGAAAAACTGTTTTTT.

This clonotype was picked up many times. The rearrangement joins TRBV29-1 to TRBJ1-3, with D perhaps matching TRBD1 (6 bases). Trimming took 0 bases from V and 11 from J, leaving 17 bases between them. The length of the CDR3 is 14 residues. Germline loops: CDR1 SQVTM, CDR2 ANQGSEA. In DNA, the CDR3 is TGCAGCGTTGAAGATTTGGGGGCGACGCGCTCCATATATTTT. It is translated as CSVEDLGATRSIYF.

CDR3 region: CASSEAVQGYGYTF. CDR3 in DNA: TGTGCCAGCAGTGAAGCAGTACAGGGCTATGGCTACACCTTC. This chain links TRBV2 with TRBJ1-2, with D perhaps matching TRBD1 (6 bases). The V gene's germline CDR1 is SNHLY and CDR2 FYNNEI. The CDR3 runs to 14 residues. V lost 0 bases to trimming and J lost 4 bases, with 9 bases between them.

The chain is built from TRBV25-1 and TRBJ1-6; no clear D gene. CDR1 and CDR2 from the germline V gene are MGHDK and SYGVNS. CDR3 size: 15 residues. Trimming left V 4 bases short and J 7 bases short, with 14 bases between. For the CDR3, the DNA is TGTGCCAGCAGTGCTACCGATTCTGCAAATTCACCCCTCCACTTT. Amino acids: CASSATDSANSPLHF. The full variable domain, rest sourced from reference TRBV25-1 and TRBJ1-6, is EADIYQTPRYLVIGTGKKITLECSQTMGHDKMYWYQQDPGMELHLIHYSYGVNSTEKGDLSSESTVSRIRTEHFPLTLESARPSHTSQYLCASSATDSANSPLHFGNGTRLTVT.

This clonotype was found many times. This sequence joins TRBV6-6 and TRBJ2-2, with no clear D. Trimming pared 4 bases from V and 4 bases from J, leaving 7 bases between. The CDR3 extends over 13 amino acids. Germline loops: CDR1 MNHNY, CDR2 SVGAGI (reference sequence). The CDR3 is CASSFRPTGELFF. The CDR3 coding sequence is TGTGCCAGCAGTTTTCGGCCCACCGGGGAGCTGTTTTTT.

As regards this clonotype: The junction differs from germline at one of its ends, possibly a read error. The chain's CDR3 is CAGSLGRVVYEQYF. CDR3 in DNA: TGTGCCGGCAGCTTGGGCAGGGTAGTCTACGAGCAGTACTTC. The V gene is TRBV7-3, the J gene TRBJ2-7; tentative D call: TRBD1 (5 bases). The germline CDR1 and CDR2 sequences are SGHTA and FQGTGA. The CDR3 is 14 amino acids.